The 12 T cell receptor beta chains reported below all come from one sample, sequenced in a study of blood T cell repertoires in COVID-19. Here immunoSEQ multiplex PCR was the method, and the copy in TCRdb shows in-frame clones only, minus some. This sample has 220,000 or so clones, with around 89% found just once. Sequences were obtained from PBMCs or T cells enriched from blood (not recorded which). The source is a woman aged 18-29 years in a cohort exposed to, infected with or recovered from COVID-19 (not recorded which).

The V and J genes are TRBV6-5 and TRBJ2-3; D ambiguous. From germline, CDR1 is MNHEY and CDR2 SVGAGI. The CDR3 has 15 amino acids. Trimming removed 7 bases at V and 4 bases at J, with 18 bases between. The CDR3: CASILEVLFADTQYF. The CDR3 DNA reads as TGTGCCAGCATTCTAGAGGTGTTGTTTGCAGATACGCAGTATTTT.

This chain links TRBV15 with TRBJ1-1; 9 positions agree with TRBD1. Unmatched junction bases numbered 4, after V lost 1 base and J lost 1 base. This CDR3 contains 16 residues. Germline CDR1 is LNHNV and CDR2 is YYDKDF (reference sequence). CDR3 amino acids: CATSRGKQGANTEAFF. The CDR3 coding sequence is TGTGCCACCAGCAGAGGTAAACAGGGGGCGAACACTGAAGCTTTCTTT.

V and J are TRBV11-2 and TRBJ2-7; tentatively, D is TRBD2 (5 bases). The V end was cut by 5 bases, the J end by 1 base, with 15 bases between. The germline V gene has CDR1 SGHAT and CDR2 FQNNGV. There are 15 residues in the CDR3. This chain's CDR3 is CASSPGLSASYEQYF. The CDR3 DNA reads as TGTGCCAGCAGCCCCGGACTCTCGGCATCCTACGAGCAGTACTTC. Combining the CDR3 with reference TRBV11-2 and TRBJ2-7 gives the whole variable domain EAGVAQSPRYKIIEKRQSVAFWCNPISGHATLYWYQQILGQGPKLLIQFQNNGVVDDSQLPKDRFSAERLKGVDSTLKIQPAKLEDSAVYLCASSPGLSASYEQYFGPGTRLTVT.

The genes are TRBV25-1 and TRBJ1-4; D unresolved. The V and J ends lost 11 bases and 10 bases respectively, with 8 bases between them. The CDR3 length is 9 residues. The germline V gene encodes CDR1 MGHDK and CDR2 SYGVNS. Here the CDR3 reads CAPAAKLFF. The CDR3 nucleotides read TGTGCCCCCGCGGCAAAACTGTTTTTT.

The rearrangement uses TRBV28 and TRBJ1-1; tentatively, D is TRBD1 (6 bases). The CDR3 runs 15 residues. V was pared by 3 bases and J by 0 bases, with 11 bases between. The germline V gene encodes CDR1 MDHEN and CDR2 SYDVKM. CDR3: CASSFRDTLNTEAFF. The CDR3 nucleotides read TGTGCCAGCAGTTTCCGGGACACACTGAACACTGAAGCTTTCTTT.

This chain uses TRBV24-1 with TRBJ2-1; 9 positions match TRBD2. J gave up 2 bases and V 5 bases, and 3 bases lay outside the gene matches. Looked up from germline, CDR1 is KGHDR and CDR2 is SFDVKD. The CDR3 runs 15 residues. The CDR3 sequence: CATSVAGDTYNEQFF. In nucleotides, the CDR3 is TGTGCCACCAGTGTAGCGGGAGATACCTACAATGAGCAGTTCTTC.

The chain combines TRBV6-1 with TRBJ2-6, with D perhaps matching TRBD1 (6 bases). Germline V CDR1 and CDR2: MNHNS, SASEGT. The length of the CDR3 is 17 residues. V was cut by 4 bases and J by 4 bases, with 17 bases left in between. In DNA form, the CDR3 reads TGTGCCAGCAGTGTGGGGACATGGGTCGGAGGGGCCAACGTCCTGACTTTC. This gives the protein CASSVGTWVGGANVLTF.

The V and J genes are TRBV4-1 and TRBJ1-3; D may be TRBD1 (6 bases). The CDR3 extends over 16 amino acids. Trimming cost V 1 base and J 4 bases, with 14 bases left between them. The germline CDR1 and CDR2 sequences are MGHRA and YSYEKL. The DNA for the CDR3 is TGCGCCAGCAGCCAAGTAGCCAGGGGAAGGGGAAACACCATATATTTT. This translates into CASSQVARGRGNTIYF.

This clone was counted between two and nine times. This chain uses TRBV16 with TRBJ1-2; the match to TRBD1 covers 11 bases. The V gene's germline CDR1 is KGHSY and CDR2 FQNENV. The J segment lost 8 bases and the V segment lost 4 bases, leaving 6 bases of the junction unmatched. The CDR3 has 14 amino acids. CDR3 sequence: CASSLGQGAFGYTF. In nucleotides, the CDR3 is TGTGCCAGCAGCCTCGGACAGGGGGCTTTCGGCTACACCTTC.

The chain couples TRBV18 to TRBJ1-6; 10 nucleotides match TRBD1. Per the germline V gene, CDR1 is KGHSH and CDR2 is LQKENI. V shed 5 bases, J shed 5 bases, and the junction held 0 bases outside the gene matches. The CDR3 length is 14 residues. The DNA for the CDR3 is TGTGCCAGCTCAGGGACAGGGGATAATTCACCCCTCCACTTT. This sequence encodes CASSGTGDNSPLHF.

This chain links TRBV27 with TRBJ1-1; no clear D. With 4 bases removed from V and 2 bases from J, the gap between germline ends came to 5 bases. The germline V gene encodes CDR1 MNHEY and CDR2 SMNVEV (reference sequence). This CDR3 has 12 amino acids. The CDR3 sequence is CASSSPNTEAFF. The CDR3 DNA reads TGTGCCAGCAGTTCCCCTAACACTGAAGCTTTCTTT.

The chain is built from TRBV9 and TRBJ2-3; TRBD2 aligns across 9 bases. CDR3 size: 15 residues. The junction had 5 bases not matched to a gene; V was cut back by 2 bases and J by 4 bases. Germline lookup yields CDR1 SGDLS and CDR2 YYNGEE. The DNA of the CDR3 is TGTGCCAGCAGCGTGCGGGGGGGCAGTGCAGATACGCAGTATTTT. Its protein product is CASSVRGGSADTQYF.